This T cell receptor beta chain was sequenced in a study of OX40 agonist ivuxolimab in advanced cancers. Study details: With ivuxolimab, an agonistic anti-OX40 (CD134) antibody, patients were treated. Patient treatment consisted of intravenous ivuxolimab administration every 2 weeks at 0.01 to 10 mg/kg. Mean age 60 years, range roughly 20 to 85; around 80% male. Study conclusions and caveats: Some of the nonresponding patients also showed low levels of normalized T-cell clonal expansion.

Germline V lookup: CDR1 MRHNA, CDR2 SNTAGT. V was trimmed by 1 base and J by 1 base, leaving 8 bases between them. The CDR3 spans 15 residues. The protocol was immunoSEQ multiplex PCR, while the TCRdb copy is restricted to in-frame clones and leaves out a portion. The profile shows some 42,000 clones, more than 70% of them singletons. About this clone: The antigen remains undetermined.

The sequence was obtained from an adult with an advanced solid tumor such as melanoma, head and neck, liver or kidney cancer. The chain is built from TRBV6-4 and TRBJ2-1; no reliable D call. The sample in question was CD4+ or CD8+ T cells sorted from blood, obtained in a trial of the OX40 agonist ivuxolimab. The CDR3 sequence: CASSDYLGSYNEQFF. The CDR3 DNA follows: TGTGCCAGCAGTGACTATCTGGGGTCCTACAATGAGCAGTTCTTC.